This paragraph covers one T cell receptor (beta chain) sequence. Its target antigen remains unknown. Per-nucleotide qualities are absent, and no much larger clonotype sits a single base away. The CDR3 regions of human TCRbeta chains were analyzed by immunosequencing. In the source study's methods: TCRs in the repertoires were compared against a reference library of SARS-CoV-2-specific TCRs that had been generated with the MIRA antigen-specificity platform. Breadth was defined as the fraction of unique TCRs that were SARS-CoV-2-associated. Depth was defined as the fraction of total T cells that were SARS-CoV-2-associated. Each spike-specific TCR was assigned to its reactive spike region and to a CD4 or CD8 class using the MIRA data. Log10-transformed breadth and depth values were compared by one-way ANOVA with Sidak's multiple comparisons tests. What TCRdb holds here is the immuneACCESS table cut down to in-frame rearrangements. Part of the clones is not present; checked against another copy, under half of the missing clones reflect an unresolved V gene, and the others are unexplained. V and J calls and clone size are as listed in that table; D and trimming were resolved from the DNA. A total of around 180,000 clones appear in this sample, 80% to 95% of them only once. Roughly 10% of the sample is taken by the ten largest.

This entry comes from a study of T cell responses to AZD1222 COVID-19 vaccine (dated by TCRdb to the early 2020s). The study in broad terms: Because spike-specific TCR depth and breadth did not differ between the two schedules, AZD1222 recipients who got a second dose at roughly 4 weeks were pooled with those who got a second dose at roughly 12 weeks. TCR sequencing covered 230 or so trial participants: 200 to 220 given two doses of AZD1222 and approximately 26 given two doses of MenACWY control vaccine. Trial participants were enrolled into age subgroups of 18-55, 56-69 and 70-plus years, which contained approximately 150, 30 and 60 TCR-sequenced participants, respectively. Summary of the overall study and its limitations: Only five to seven AZD1222 recipients were SARS-CoV-2 seropositive at baseline, limiting conclusions about previously exposed vaccinees. Participants were mostly white British, with more females than males. The authors suggested clonal diversity may have been underestimated. Because no day 14 peak-response samples were available, the repertoires could be characterized only after the peak T cell response. In the small 56-69-year group, the increase in depth fell short of significance, most likely because of low power. Reportedly, almost half of the unique spike-specific TCRs recognized epitopes lying outside the regions that are mutated in the B.1.351 and B.1.1.7 variants. Spike-specific TCR breadth and depth rose significantly after two AZD1222 doses compared with day 0 and with MenACWY recipients. CD4 TCRs associated with the vaccine covered the entire spike protein, and the dominant responses were in regions 160-218 and 743-854.

The germline V gene (reference sequence) sets CDR1 to GTSNPN and CDR2 to SVGIG. CDR3 length: 14 amino acids, cysteine to phenylalanine. Here the CDR3 DNA is all that survives: 42 bases in frame from base 1. The germline ends are 20 bases apart after V is trimmed by 8 bases and J by 3 bases. The time point label for this specimen denotes: baseline before first vaccination. Vaccinee samples were obtained from the UK trials COV001 and COV002, which included a single-blind randomized controlled phase 2/3 trial of AZD1222 (ChAdOx1 nCoV-19) in healthy adults. Trial participant PBMC samples were collected at day 0 and day 28 after the second dose for TCRbeta chain sequencing.

The material was peripheral blood, obtained on day 0 of AZD1222 vaccination. The receptor comes from an adult in good health. The chain joins TRBV30 to TRBJ2-7, with no reliable assignment of the D segment. CDR3 sequence: CAGMGFQDGYEQYF. The DNA is as follows: TGTGCCGGAATGGGCTTTCAGGACGGCTACGAGCAGTACTTC.